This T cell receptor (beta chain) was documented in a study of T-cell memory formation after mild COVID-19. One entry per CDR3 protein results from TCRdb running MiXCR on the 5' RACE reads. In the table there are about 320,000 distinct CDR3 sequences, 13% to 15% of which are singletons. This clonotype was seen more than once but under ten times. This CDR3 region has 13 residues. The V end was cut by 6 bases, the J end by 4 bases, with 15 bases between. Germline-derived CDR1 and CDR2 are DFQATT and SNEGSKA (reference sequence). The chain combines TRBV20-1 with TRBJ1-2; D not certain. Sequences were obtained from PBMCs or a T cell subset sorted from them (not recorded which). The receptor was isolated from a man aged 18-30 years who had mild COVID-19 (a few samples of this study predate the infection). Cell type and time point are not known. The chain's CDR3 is CSAQRAGLYGYTF. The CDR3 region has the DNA TGCAGTGCCCAAAGGGCCGGGCTCTATGGCTACACCTTC.